These T cell receptor beta chains were read from a single sample in a study of OX40 agonist ivuxolimab in advanced cancers. Repertoires were generated with immunoSEQ multiplex PCR, while TCRdb's copy carries only in-frame clones and drops some. The table records 65,000 to 85,000 clones, around nine tenths of them present only once. The material was CD4+ or CD8+ T cells sorted from blood, obtained in a trial of the OX40 agonist ivuxolimab. The receptors shown here come from an adult with an advanced solid tumor such as melanoma, head and neck, liver or kidney cancer. The CDR3 runs from the conserved cysteine through the conserved F or W. A D gene is named only where the DNA matches it firmly. A row's size may be missing; if present it is once, few, many or a size class.

V	J	size	D	CDR3	DNA
TRBV5-1	TRBJ1-1	.	.	CASSLAPMNTEAFF	TGCGCCAGCAGCTTGGCGCCTATGAACACTGAAGCTTTCTTT
TRBV27	TRBJ2-5	.	TRBD2	CASSLLAGGLETQYF	TGTGCCAGCAGTCTACTAGCGGGGGGGCTAGAGACCCAGTACTTC
TRBV6-5	TRBJ1-1	.	.	CASRPGPRAEAFF	TGTGCCAGCAGGCCGGGCCCAAGGGCTGAAGCTTTCTTT
TRBV9	TRBJ1-5	.	.	CASSGGEVQPQHF	TGTGCCAGCAGCGGCGGGGAGGTCCAGCCCCAGCATTTT
TRBV7-2	TRBJ2-7	.	TRBD1	CASSPRGLNEQYF	TGTGCCAGCAGCCCGAGGGGGCTTAACGAGCAGTACTTC
TRBV4-1	TRBJ2-7	.	.	CASSQFPGARAHEQYF	TGCGCCAGCAGCCAATTTCCGGGAGCTCGGGCCCACGAGCAGTACTTC
TRBV5-4	TRBJ1-2	.	.	CASSLPPWGGANANYGYTF	TGTGCCAGCAGCTTGCCACCCTGGGGGGGGGCGAACGCTAACTATGGCTACACCTTC
TRBV9	TRBJ2-3	once	TRBD2	CASSTSSRGTDTQYF	TGTGCCAGCAGCACGTCCTCGCGGGGGACAGATACGCAGTATTTT
TRBV27	TRBJ1-5	.	TRBD1	CASSLLGQGIYSNQPQHF	TGTGCCAGCAGTTTATTGGGACAGGGGATATATAGCAATCAGCCCCAGCATTTT
TRBV5-5	TRBJ1-1	.	TRBD1	CASSFGQGGTEAFF	TGTGCCAGCAGCTTTGGACAGGGTGGAACTGAAGCTTTCTTT
TRBV19	TRBJ1-2	.	TRBD1	CASSITATGGEWYGYTF	TGTGCCAGTAGTATAACCGCGACAGGGGGCGAATGGTATGGCTACACCTTC
TRBV6-5	TRBJ1-2	.	TRBD1	CASSYGTGSPYGYTF	TGTGCCAGCAGTTACGGGACAGGGAGTCCTTATGGCTACACCTTC
TRBV6-5	TRBJ2-5	.	.	CASSFFEGNQETQYF	TGTGCCAGCAGTTTCTTCGAGGGGAACCAAGAGACCCAGTACTTC
TRBV4-3	TRBJ1-5	.	TRBD1	CASSQERTGGVRNQPQHF	TGCGCCAGCAGCCAAGAACGGACAGGGGGTGTTAGGAATCAGCCCCAGCATTTT
TRBV19	TRBJ2-1	.	TRBD2	CASRDYSYNEQFF	TGTGCCAGCCGGGACTACTCCTACAATGAGCAGTTCTTC
TRBV6-1	TRBJ1-6	.	.	CASSEWGNSYNSPLHF	TGTGCCAGCAGTGAATGGGGGAACTCCTATAATTCACCCCTCCACTTT
TRBV7-9	TRBJ1-2	.	TRBD1	CASSLAGTGVGYTF	TGTGCCAGCAGCCTCGCCGGGACAGGGGTGGGCTACACCTTC
TRBV10-1	TRBJ1-6	.	TRBD1	CASSTGISSPLHF	TGCGCCAGCTCGACAGGGATTAGTTCACCCCTCCACTTT
TRBV9	TRBJ1-6	.	.	CASSLRRGGNSPLHF	TGTGCCAGCAGCCTACGCAGAGGCGGGAATTCACCCCTCCACTTT
TRBV11-2	TRBJ1-1	.	.	CASSFTLAPMNTEAFF	TGTGCCAGCAGCTTTACCCTCGCCCCGATGAACACTGAAGCTTTCTTT
TRBV11-2	TRBJ1-1	.	.	CASSPWQDTEAFF	TGTGCCAGCAGCCCCTGGCAGGACACTGAAGCTTTCTTT
TRBV11-3	TRBJ1-1	.	TRBD1	CASSLTDRDSMNTEAFF	TGTGCCAGCAGCTTGACCGACAGGGATTCCATGAACACTGAAGCTTTCTTT
TRBV5-4	TRBJ2-3	.	.	CASSLSEDTQYF	TGTGCCAGCAGCTTGTCGGAGGATACGCAGTATTTT
TRBV5-1	TRBJ2-1	.	TRBD2	CASSAGLAGDINEQFF	TGCGCCAGCAGCGCGGGACTAGCGGGGGACATCAATGAGCAGTTCTTC
TRBV4-1	TRBJ2-7	.	.	CASRKGGSYEQYF	TGCGCCAGCAGAAAGGGGGGGTCTTACGAGCAGTACTTC
TRBV4-3	TRBJ2-7	once	.	CASSYSDGGDEQYF	TGCGCCAGCAGTTATTCGGACGGGGGAGACGAGCAGTACTTC
TRBV9	TRBJ2-7	once	.	CASSVVGGEQYF	TGTGCCAGCAGCGTAGTGGGGGGCGAGCAGTACTTC
TRBV11-2	TRBJ1-3	.	.	CASKLPSGNTIYF	TGTGCCAGCAAGCTCCCCTCTGGAAACACCATATATTTT
TRBV9	TRBJ2-5	.	TRBD2	CASSVGGEEETQYF	TGTGCCAGCAGCGTCGGGGGGGAAGAAGAGACCCAGTACTTC
TRBV11-2	TRBJ1-4	.	TRBD1	CASSLTGTGAFNEKLFF	TGTGCCAGCAGCTTGACCGGGACAGGGGCTTTTAATGAAAAACTGTTTTTT
TRBV15	TRBJ2-6	many	.	CATSRPVGSGANVLTF	TGTGCCACCAGCAGGCCCGTGGGCTCTGGGGCCAACGTCCTGACTTTC
TRBV27	TRBJ2-7	.	.	CASSFLGVYEQYF	TGTGCCAGCAGTTTCCTCGGGGTCTACGAGCAGTACTTC
TRBV10-2	TRBJ2-2	.	.	CASSPGTTNTGELFF	TGCGCCAGCAGCCCCGGGACGACAAACACCGGGGAGCTGTTTTTT
TRBV7-9	TRBJ1-2	few	.	CASSSSESYGYTF	TGTGCCAGCAGCAGTTCAGAGAGCTATGGCTACACCTTC
TRBV19	TRBJ2-2	.	TRBD1	CASSPPATGDPSTGELFF	TGTGCCAGTAGCCCCCCCGCAACAGGGGACCCCTCCACCGGGGAGCTGTTTTTT
TRBV6-1	TRBJ1-2	.	.	CASRPFGQNYGYTF	TGTGCCAGCAGACCATTCGGACAGAACTATGGCTACACCTTC
TRBV9	TRBJ2-7	.	TRBD1	CASSGRDSSYEQYF	TGTGCCAGCAGCGGACGGGACAGCTCCTACGAGCAGTACTTC
TRBV9	TRBJ2-4	few	.	CASSVGNENIQYF	TGTGCCAGCAGCGTAGGGAACGAGAACATTCAGTACTTC
TRBV11-2	TRBJ2-3	.	.	CASCTAGDTDTQYF	TGTGCCAGCTGTACCGCAGGGGACACAGATACGCAGTATTTT
TRBV5-4	TRBJ1-1	.	.	CASSAGWSDTEAFF	TGTGCCAGCAGCGCCGGTTGGTCGGACACTGAAGCTTTCTTT
TRBV7-6	TRBJ1-1	once	TRBD1	CASSWTGQSSTEAFF	TGTGCCAGCAGCTGGACAGGACAGTCTAGCACTGAAGCTTTCTTT
TRBV27	TRBJ2-7	.	TRBD2	CASSPSGGEVYEQYF	TGTGCCAGCAGTCCTAGCGGGGGTGAGGTCTACGAGCAGTACTTC
TRBV30	TRBJ2-7	once	.	CAYLGSYEQYF	TGTGCCTACTTGGGCTCCTACGAGCAGTACTTC
TRBV6-1	TRBJ1-1	.	.	CASSEVRNVNTEAFF	TGTGCCAGCAGTGAAGTAAGAAACGTGAACACTGAAGCTTTCTTT
TRBV4-2	TRBJ2-3	once	.	CASSPDSEDTQYF	TGTGCCAGCAGCCCAGACTCGGAGGATACGCAGTATTTT
TRBV7-8	TRBJ1-1	.	.	CASSLGTQSEAFF	TGTGCCAGCAGCTTAGGTACGCAGAGTGAAGCTTTCTTT
TRBV7-6	TRBJ2-7	.	.	CASSLSGGVYEQYF	TGTGCCAGCAGCTTATCAGGGGGGGTGTACGAGCAGTACTTC
TRBV5-5	TRBJ1-2	.	.	CASMWTDKNYGYTF	TGTGCCAGCATGTGGACCGACAAAAACTATGGCTACACCTTC
TRBV5-1	TRBJ2-7	.	.	CASSGGTPPSEQYF	TGCGCCAGCAGCGGGGGGACACCTCCCTCCGAGCAGTACTTC